Below, 25 T cell receptor beta chains from the same sample are listed, as sequenced in a study of cytomegalovirus exposure and HLA in healthy donors. This table comes from immunoSEQ multiplex PCR, and its TCRdb copy is limited to in-frame clones, with some not included. The profile shows 130,000 to 150,000 clones, 85% to 90% of them singletons. The specimen was PBMCs. The source of these receptors is a woman aged 18-29 years in good health and CMV-seropositive.

This sequence joins TRBV5-8 and TRBJ2-3, with D possibly TRBD2 on 6 matching bases. Germline CDR1 SGHTS, CDR2 YDEGEE. There are 13 residues in the CDR3. Trimming took 2 bases from V and 8 from J, leaving 12 bases between them. CDR3 region: CASSFGTPGTQYF. In DNA form, the CDR3 reads TGTGCCAGCAGCTTCGGGACTCCGGGTACGCAGTATTTT.

The chain uses TRBV29-1 and TRBJ2-2; TRBD1 matches 7 bases. Germline V CDR1 and CDR2: SQVTM, ANQGSEA. This CDR3 has 14 amino acids. J was trimmed by 0 bases and V by 4 bases; bases with no gene match: 2. The CDR3 nucleotides are TGCAGCGTTGCGACAGGGACGAACACCGGGGAGCTGTTTTTT. Translation: CSVATGTNTGELFF.

The chain recombines TRBV7-9 with TRBJ2-7; perhaps TRBD1 as D (6 bases). The V and J ends lost 7 bases and 0 bases respectively, with 16 bases between them. CDR1 and CDR2 from the germline V gene are SEHNR and FQNEAQ (reference sequence). This CDR3 contains 15 residues. The CDR3 is CASTTDSLTSYEQYF. CDR3 nucleotides: TGTGCCAGCACCACGGACAGCTTGACCTCCTACGAGCAGTACTTC.

The gene calls are TRBV9 and TRBJ2-1, with a tentative D call TRBD1 (6 bases). V was trimmed by 4 bases and J by 1 base, leaving 12 bases between them. This CDR3 has 15 amino acids. Germline V CDR1 and CDR2: SGDLS, YYNGEE. In DNA, the CDR3 is TGTGCCAGCAGCCGGTCAGGGGAATCCTACAATGAGCAGTTCTTC. It translates to CASSRSGESYNEQFF.

The rearrangement joins TRBV5-4 to TRBJ2-7; tentatively, D is TRBD2 (6 bases). Trimming stripped 4 bases from V and 7 bases from J, with 18 bases between. The CDR3 consists of 14 residues. Germline CDR1 is SGHNT and CDR2 is YYREEE (reference sequence). For the CDR3, the DNA is TGTGCCAGCAGCGCCGTTGGTACTAGCCGGGAGCAGTACTTC. Its protein is CASSAVGTSREQYF.

The CDR3 here is CASSYLRGTNTGELFF. The CDR3 DNA reads as TGTGCCAGCAGTTACCTGCGGGGAACGAACACCGGGGAGCTGTTTTTT. V and J are TRBV6-6 and TRBJ2-2, with TRBD2 as a possible D gene (6 bases). This CDR3 has 16 amino acids. CDR1 is MNHNY, CDR2 SVGAGI, per germline (reference sequence). The ends were cut back, 2 bases at V and 0 bases at J, with 10 bases in the middle.

This clone came up once. The genes are TRBV30 and TRBJ2-3; 9 nucleotides align to TRBD1. Germline trimming cut 7 bases from V and 1 base from J; bases unmatched to any gene: 3. Germline V gives CDR1 GTSNPN, CDR2 SVGIG (reference sequence). There are 13 residues in the CDR3. CDR3 bases: TGTGCCTTTGGGGACAGGGGCACAGATACGCAGTATTTT. It encodes CAFGDRGTDTQYF. Variable domain in full (rest from reference TRBV30 and TRBJ2-3): SQTIHQWPATLVQPVGSPLSLECTVEGTSNPNLYWYRQAAGRGLQLLFYSVGIGQISSEVPQNLSASRPQDRQFILSSKKLLLSDSGFYLCAFGDRGTDTQYFGPGTRLTVL.

This rearrangement joins TRBV7-8 to TRBJ2-5; 11 bases fit TRBD1. This CDR3 spans 21 amino acids. The trim removed 4 bases at V and 5 bases at J, leaving 24 bases unmatched. Germline V gives CDR1 SGHVS, CDR2 FQNEAQ. The chain's CDR3 is CASSSHGRDRGVGGSLETQYF. CDR3 DNA sequence: TGTGCCAGCAGCTCTCATGGCCGGGACAGGGGGGTTGGCGGGAGTCTGGAGACCCAGTACTTC.

J is TRBJ2-7 and V is TRBV6-1; 11 bases map to TRBD1. CDR3 size: 14 residues. V gave up 8 bases and J gave up 2 bases; unmatched junction bases: 5. Germline V gene lookup returns CDR1 MNHNS and CDR2 SASEGT. The CDR3 nucleotides read TGTGCCAGCGAGGACAGGGGGCCTACCTACGAGCAGTACTTC. It codes for CASEDRGPTYEQYF.

This chain uses TRBV7-9 with TRBJ1-2; tentative D call: TRBD1 (6 bases). CDR1 and CDR2 (germline): SEHNR, FQNEAQ (reference sequence). Trimming took off 5 bases at V and 4 bases at J, with 14 bases between the two ends. The length of the CDR3 is 14 residues. CDR3 DNA: TGTGCCAGCAGCCGACTGGGGGCGGGCTATGGCTACACCTTC. As protein: CASSRLGAGYGYTF.

This clone was detected only once. Germline and junction disagree at one end, which may indicate a read error. The V gene is TRBV7-7, the J gene TRBJ2-5, with D possibly being TRBD2 (6 bases). The V gene's germline CDR1 is SSHAT and CDR2 FNYEAQ (reference sequence). This CDR3 is built from 14 residues. The CDR3, as DNA: TGTGCTAGCAGCTTAGGAGGGTACCAAGAGACCCAGTACTTC. Amino acid sequence: CASSLGGYQETQYF.

The genes are TRBV11-2 and TRBJ2-7; D is possibly TRBD1 (5 bases). The germline CDR1 and CDR2 sequences are SGHAT and FQNNGV. Trimming removed 0 bases from V and 6 bases from J, with 12 bases in between. There are 14 residues in the CDR3. The CDR3 DNA is TGTGCCAGCAGCTTAGAAAGAACCCAGGGCGAGCAGTACTTC. It yields the protein CASSLERTQGEQYF.

This clone was detected a few times. Written as DNA, the CDR3 is TGTGCCAGCAGTCGGCAGGGCGACGTCGGGGAGCAGTTCTTC. Protein sequence: CASSRQGDVGEQFF. The chain links TRBV6-4 to TRBJ2-1; D might be TRBD1 (5 bases). CDR1 is MRHNA, CDR2 SNTAGT, per germline. Trimming cost V 5 bases and J 10 bases, with 18 bases left between them. This CDR3 comprises 14 residues.

In this sample, this clone turned up once. The CDR3 coding sequence is TGTGCCTGGAGTATTAGCGGTAGGGCCCAAGAGACCCAGTACTTC. As protein: CAWSISGRAQETQYF. The chain employs TRBV30 and TRBJ2-5; D is possibly TRBD2 (6 bases). V was pared by 2 bases and J by 1 base, with 14 bases between. This CDR3 is built from 15 residues. From germline, CDR1 is GTSNPN and CDR2 SVGIG (reference sequence).

CDR3 nucleotides: TGTGCCAGCAGTGGTAGACTAGCGGGAGTTGGAGTCACCGGGGAGCTGTTTTTT. It is translated as CASSGRLAGVGVTGELFF. The V and J genes are TRBV6-1 and TRBJ2-2; 12 positions match TRBD2. CDR3 size: 18 residues. Trimming took 4 bases from V and 4 from J; bases not matched to a gene: 10. Germline V lookup: CDR1 MNHNS, CDR2 SASEGT.

The genes are TRBV11-3 and TRBJ2-5, with a possible D match to TRBD1 (6 bases). V lost 0 bases to trimming and J lost 5 bases, with 13 bases between them. In germline, CDR1 is SGHNT, CDR2 YENEEA. This CDR3 has 15 residues. The CDR3 is CASSLDLGAGETQYF. The CDR3 DNA sequence: TGTGCCAGCAGCTTAGATCTGGGGGCTGGGGAGACCCAGTACTTC. Combining the CDR3 with reference TRBV11-3 and TRBJ2-5 gives the whole variable domain EAGVVQSPRYKIIEKKQPVAFWCNPISGHNTLYWYLQNLGQGPELLIRYENEEAVDDSQLPKDRFSAERLKGVDSTLKIQPAELGDSAVYLCASSLDLGAGETQYFGPGTRLLVL.

The table lists this clone with a few counts. This sequence joins TRBV6-5 and TRBJ1-5; the D gene is possibly TRBD1 (5 bases). V lost 6 bases and J 5 bases, leaving 11 bases between the germline ends. Germline V gene data show CDR1 as MNHEY and CDR2 as SVGAGI. There are 13 residues in the CDR3. The CDR3 region has the DNA TGTGCCAGCAGCAGGGCTCGGGATCAGCCCCAGCATTTT. Translated, it gives CASSRARDQPQHF.

The genes are TRBV7-2 and TRBJ2-1; D is perhaps TRBD2 (5 bases). The CDR3 runs 13 residues. The V and J ends lost 1 base and 6 bases respectively, with 7 bases between them. Germline V lookup: CDR1 SGHTA, CDR2 FQGNSA. The CDR3 sequence is CASSLERANEQFF. The CDR3 nucleotides are TGTGCCAGCAGCTTAGAGAGGGCCAATGAGCAGTTCTTC. The full variable domain, with the rest looked up from reference TRBV7-2 and TRBJ2-1, is GAGVSQSPSNKVTEKGKDVELRCDPISGHTALYWYRQSLGQGLEFLIYFQGNSAPDKSGLPSDRFSAERTGGSVSTLTIQRTQQEDSAVYLCASSLERANEQFFGPGTRLTVL.

The V call is TRBV30, the J call TRBJ2-1; TRBD2 matches 13 bases. Germline lookup yields CDR1 GTSNPN and CDR2 SVGIG (reference sequence). CDR3 length equals 16 residues. Trimming took 0 bases from V and 8 from J; bases not matched to a gene: 7. Here the CDR3 reads CAWSVQGLAGAHEQFF. In DNA, the CDR3 is TGTGCCTGGAGTGTACAAGGACTAGCGGGAGCACATGAGCAGTTCTTC.

This chain joins TRBV27 and TRBJ2-1; TRBD1 might be the D (5 bases). The length of the CDR3 is 14 residues. The V and J ends lost 7 bases and 10 bases respectively, with 20 bases between them. Germline V lookup: CDR1 MNHEY, CDR2 SMNVEV (reference sequence). The CDR3: CASTTNPTVDEQFF. In nucleotides, the CDR3 is TGTGCCAGCACCACTAACCCGACAGTAGACGAGCAGTTCTTC.

CDR3 residues: CASSATLSLDSNEQFF. The CDR3 DNA sequence: TGTGCCAGCAGTGCAACGCTCTCACTAGACTCCAATGAGCAGTTCTTC. V gene TRBV6-4 combines with J gene TRBJ2-1, with D maybe TRBD2 (5 bases). V dropped 4 bases and J dropped 6 bases, with 19 bases sitting between them. In germline, CDR1 is MRHNA, CDR2 SNTAGT. CDR3 size: 16 residues.

The chain is built from TRBV6-6 and TRBJ1-5; D is unresolved. Trimming shortened V by 2 bases and J by 3 bases, and 11 bases separated the two germline ends. The CDR3 spans 15 residues. CDR1 MNHNY and CDR2 SVGAGI come from the germline V gene (reference sequence). The DNA for the CDR3 is TGTGCCAGCAGTTACGCACCCTGGGCCAATCAGCCCCAGCATTTT. Translated: CASSYAPWANQPQHF.

The chain employs TRBV9 and TRBJ2-2, with TRBD2 as a possible D gene (5 bases). Germline CDR1 SGDLS, CDR2 YYNGEE. The CDR3 covers 15 residues. V dropped 0 bases and J dropped 6 bases, with 12 bases sitting between them. The DNA for the CDR3 is TGTGCCAGCAGCGTAGTGTCGGGAAGGTCCGGGGAGCTGTTTTTT. Translation: CASSVVSGRSGELFF.

The gene calls are TRBV5-4 and TRBJ2-5; TRBD2 matches at 12 bases. After removal of 4 bases from V and 7 bases from J, the junction contained 14 bases not matched to a gene. The CDR3 length is 17 residues. Germline CDR1 and CDR2: SGHNT and YYREEE (reference sequence). The CDR3 coding sequence is TGTGCCAGCAGCCTCCACTCGACTAGCGGGAGTGGTGGGACCCAGTACTTC. This sequence encodes CASSLHSTSGSGGTQYF. Complete variable domain (other parts from reference TRBV5-4 and TRBJ2-5): ETGVTQSPTHLIKTRGQQVTLRCSSQSGHNTVSWYQQALGQGPQFIFQYYREEENGRGNFPPRFSGLQFPNYSSELNVNALELDDSALYLCASSLHSTSGSGGTQYFGPGTRLLVL.

The chain combines TRBV5-6 with TRBJ2-5, with a possible D match to TRBD2 (6 bases). Deletions cut 2 bases from V and 4 bases from J, with 18 bases between. The germline CDR1 and CDR2 sequences are SGHDT and YYEEEE. The CDR3 has 16 residues. The CDR3 reads CASSFLGGSFRETQYF. The CDR3 nucleotides read TGTGCCAGCAGCTTTCTCGGGGGAAGTTTTCGAGAGACCCAGTACTTC.